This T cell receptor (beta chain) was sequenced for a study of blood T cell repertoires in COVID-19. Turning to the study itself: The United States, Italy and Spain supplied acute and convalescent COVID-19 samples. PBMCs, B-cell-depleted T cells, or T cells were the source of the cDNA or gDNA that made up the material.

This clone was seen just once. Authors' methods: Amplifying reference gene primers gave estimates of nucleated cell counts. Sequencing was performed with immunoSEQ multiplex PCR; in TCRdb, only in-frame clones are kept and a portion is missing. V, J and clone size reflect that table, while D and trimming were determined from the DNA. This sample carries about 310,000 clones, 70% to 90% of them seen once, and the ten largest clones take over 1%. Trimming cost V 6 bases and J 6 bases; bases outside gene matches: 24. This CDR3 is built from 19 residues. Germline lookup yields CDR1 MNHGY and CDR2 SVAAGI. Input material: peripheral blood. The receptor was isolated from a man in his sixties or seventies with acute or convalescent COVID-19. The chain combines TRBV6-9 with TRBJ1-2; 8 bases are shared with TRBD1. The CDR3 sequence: CASSRPLTLGQGLIHGYTF. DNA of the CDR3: TGTGCCAGCAGCCGACCCCTAACCCTTGGACAGGGATTAATTCATGGCTACACCTTC.